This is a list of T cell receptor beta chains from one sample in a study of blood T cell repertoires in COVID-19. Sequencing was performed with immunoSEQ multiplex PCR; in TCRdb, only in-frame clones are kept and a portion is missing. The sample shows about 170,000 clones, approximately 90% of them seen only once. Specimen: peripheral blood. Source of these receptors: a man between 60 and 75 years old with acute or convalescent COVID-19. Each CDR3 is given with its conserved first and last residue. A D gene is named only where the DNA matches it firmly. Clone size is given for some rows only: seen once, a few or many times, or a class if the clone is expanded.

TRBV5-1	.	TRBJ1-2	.	TGCGCCAGCAGCTTGACGACAGAGTATGGCTACACCTTC	CASSLTTEYGYTF
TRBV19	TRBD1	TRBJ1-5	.	TGTGCCAGTAGTTCCCCCCGAACAGGGGGGTATCGTCAGCCCCAGCATTTT	CASSSPRTGGYRQPQHF
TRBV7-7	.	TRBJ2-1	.	TGTGCCAGCAGCCCGCGACTCCGGCATGAGCAGTTCTTC	CASSPRLRHEQFF
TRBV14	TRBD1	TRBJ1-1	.	TGTGCCAGCAGCCAAAGGGGGCCTCTTAGATCGAACACTGAAGCTTTCTTT	CASSQRGPLRSNTEAFF
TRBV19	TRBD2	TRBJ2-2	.	TGTGCCAGTAGTATAGATGGGACGGGGGGGAACACCGGGGAGCTGTTTTTT	CASSIDGTGGNTGELFF
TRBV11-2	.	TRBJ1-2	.	TGTGCCAGCAGCCTGCCGGGGGGCTACTATGGCTACACCTTC	CASSLPGGYYGYTF
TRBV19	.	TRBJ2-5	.	TGTGCCAGTAAGTCCGAGGGAAGGAAGGAAGAGACCCAGTACTTC	CASKSEGRKEETQYF
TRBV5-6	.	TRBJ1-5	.	TGTGCCAGCAGCCGAGGAAGCCCGTATCAGCCCCAGCATTTT	CASSRGSPYQPQHF
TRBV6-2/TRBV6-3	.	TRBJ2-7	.	TGTGCCAGCAGCCTCCCTAGCGAATACTACGAGCAGTACTTC	CASSLPSEYYEQYF
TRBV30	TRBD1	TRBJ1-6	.	TGTGCCTGGAGTGTACACCGAGGACAGGGGAATTCACCCCTCCACTTT	CAWSVHRGQGNSPLHF
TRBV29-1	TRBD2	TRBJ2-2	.	TGCAGCGTTGACGGACTAGCGGGGAGAACCGGGGAGCTGTTTTTT	CSVDGLAGRTGELFF
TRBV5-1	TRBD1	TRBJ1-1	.	TGCGCCAGCAGAGGGGGCCTGAACACTGAAGCTTTCTTT	CASRGGLNTEAFF
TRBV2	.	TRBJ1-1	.	TGTGCCAGCACGGGGGATGTTACTGAAGCTTTCTTT	CASTGDVTEAFF
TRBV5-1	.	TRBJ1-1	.	TGCGCCAGCAATGGGGGGACTTTCAACACTGAAGCTTTCTTT	CASNGGTFNTEAFF
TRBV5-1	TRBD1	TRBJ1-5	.	TGCGCCAGCAGCGAGGGACAGGGGCTGGGGCCCCAGCATTTT	CASSEGQGLGPQHF
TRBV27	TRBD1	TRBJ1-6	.	TGTGCCAGCAGTCCTGTGACAGGGGGGAGTTCACCCCTCCACTTT	CASSPVTGGSSPLHF
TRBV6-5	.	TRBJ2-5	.	TGTGCCAGCAGTAGAGGGGGATCCCAAGAGACCCAGTACTTC	CASSRGGSQETQYF
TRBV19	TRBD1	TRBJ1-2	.	TGTGCCAGTACCCCAGAAGGGGACAGGCAGAACTATGGCTACACCTTC	CASTPEGDRQNYGYTF
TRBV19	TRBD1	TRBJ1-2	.	TGTGCCAGTAGTATGACAGGGGTTAACTATGGCTACACCTTC	CASSMTGVNYGYTF
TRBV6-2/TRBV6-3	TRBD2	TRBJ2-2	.	TGTGCCAGCAGTTACGAGGCGGGAGGGGTAGACACCGGGGAGCTGTTTTTT	CASSYEAGGVDTGELFF
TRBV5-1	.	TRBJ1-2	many	TGCGCCAGCAGCTTCGCGGGAGACTATGGCTACACCTTC	CASSFAGDYGYTF
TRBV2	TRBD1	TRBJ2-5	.	TGTGCCAGCGGGTCCGCAGGGGGCGTTGGGGAGACCCAGTACTTC	CASGSAGGVGETQYF
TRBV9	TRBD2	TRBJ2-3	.	TGTGCCAGCAGCGCCTCTAGCGGGGGGCGGGATACGCAGTATTTT	CASSASSGGRDTQYF
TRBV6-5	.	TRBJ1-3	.	TGTGCCAGCAGTCTTGAGAGGGATGGAAACACCATATATTTT	CASSLERDGNTIYF
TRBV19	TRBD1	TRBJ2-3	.	TGTGCCAGTAGTTCCCTAAGGGGACAGGGAACAGATACGCAGTATTTT	CASSSLRGQGTDTQYF
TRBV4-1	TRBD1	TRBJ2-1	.	TGCGCCAGCAGCCTTGGGCAGGGGGCGTACAATGAGCAGTTCTTC	CASSLGQGAYNEQFF
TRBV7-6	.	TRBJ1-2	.	TGTGCCAGCAGCACGGCGGGCCATGGCTACACCTTC	CASSTAGHGYTF
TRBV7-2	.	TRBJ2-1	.	TGTGCCAGCTCACTAGGCCCTTACAATGAGCAGTTCTTC	CASSLGPYNEQFF
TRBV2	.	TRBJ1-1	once	TGTGCCAGCAGTCCTCAACCTAAGGAGGACACTGAAGCTTTCTTT	CASSPQPKEDTEAFF
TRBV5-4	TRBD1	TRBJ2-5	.	TGTGCCAGCAGCCCACGGACAGGGGTAGAGACCCAGTACTTC	CASSPRTGVETQYF
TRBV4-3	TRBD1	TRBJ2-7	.	TGCGCCAGCAGCCGAGGGACAGGGTTGGCCTACGAGCAGTACTTC	CASSRGTGLAYEQYF
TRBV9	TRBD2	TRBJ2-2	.	TGTGCCAGCAGCGTCGGGACTAGCAGGAACACCGGGGAGCTGTTTTTT	CASSVGTSRNTGELFF
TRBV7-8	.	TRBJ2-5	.	TGTGCCAGCAGCTTAGACAGTCAAGAGACCCAGTACTTC	CASSLDSQETQYF
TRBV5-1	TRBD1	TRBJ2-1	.	TGCGCCAGCAGCGGTGGGACAGGGGTTCTCAATGAGCAGTTCTTC	CASSGGTGVLNEQFF
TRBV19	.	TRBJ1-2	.	TGTGCCAGTAGTATTGAGATTAACTATGGCTACACCTTC	CASSIEINYGYTF
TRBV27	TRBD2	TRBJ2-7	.	TGTGCCAGCAGTCTTCTCAGGACTAGCGGGAGATACGAGCAGTACTTC	CASSLLRTSGRYEQYF
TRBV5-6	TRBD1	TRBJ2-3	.	TGTGCCAGCAGCTGGATTATCCGGGACAGGGGTACAGATACGCAGTATTTT	CASSWIIRDRGTDTQYF
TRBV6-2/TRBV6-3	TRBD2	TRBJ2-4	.	TGTGCCAGCAGCCAAAGCCTTAGCGGGAGGGTATGGGGCAAAAACATTCAGTACTTC	CASSQSLSGRVWGKNIQYF
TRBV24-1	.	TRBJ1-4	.	TGTGCCACCAGTGACCCCAACAGGGTTGAAAAACTGTTTTTT	CATSDPNRVEKLFF
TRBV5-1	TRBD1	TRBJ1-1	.	TGCGCCAGCAGCCCACTCCGGGACAGGGACACTGAAGCTTTCTTT	CASSPLRDRDTEAFF
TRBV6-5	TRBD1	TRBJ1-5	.	TGTGCCAGCAGCTGGGGACAGGGGAGGACCCAGCATTTT	CASSWGQGRTQHF
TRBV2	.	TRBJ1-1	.	TGTGCCAGCAGCACCCCAGGGAGGGCTTTCTTT	CASSTPGRAFF
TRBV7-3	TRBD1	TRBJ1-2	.	TGTGCCAGCAGCTTCGGGCAGGGGGGTGGCTACACCTTC	CASSFGQGGGYTF
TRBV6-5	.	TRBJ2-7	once	TGTGCCAGCAGTCCGGGACAAGGGGTCTACGAGCAGTACTTC	CASSPGQGVYEQYF
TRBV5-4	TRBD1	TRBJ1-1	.	TGTGTCAGCAGGGATGGACAGGTGCCCGGGGTGTTCTTT	CVSRDGQVPGVFF
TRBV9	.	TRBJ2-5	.	TGTGCCAGCAGCGTAGTGGGTAGCGAACGGGAGACCCAGTACTTC	CASSVVGSERETQYF
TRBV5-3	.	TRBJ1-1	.	TGTGCCAGAAGCTACCGGAGACGGCCGAACACTGAAGCTTTCTTT	CARSYRRRPNTEAFF
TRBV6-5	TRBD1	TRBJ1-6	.	TGTGCCAGCAGTCTAGGACAGGGGAGCTCACCCCTCCACTTT	CASSLGQGSSPLHF
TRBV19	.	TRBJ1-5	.	TGTGCCAGTAGTATTGCAGGAGGATTTCAGCCCCAGCATTTT	CASSIAGGFQPQHF
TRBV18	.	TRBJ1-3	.	TGTGCCAGCTCACCGACGGGAAGTCTACAGTCGAAGGCAGGAAACACCATATATTTT	CASSPTGSLQSKAGNTIYF
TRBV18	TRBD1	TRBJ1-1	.	TGTGCCAGCTCACCTTTCGGACAGGGGTTCACTGAAGCTTTCTTT	CASSPFGQGFTEAFF
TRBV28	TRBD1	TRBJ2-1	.	TGTGCCAGCAGTCCGCCTGGGACAGCACGAATGCTCAATGAGCAGTTCTTC	CASSPPGTARMLNEQFF
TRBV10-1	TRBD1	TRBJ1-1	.	TGCGCCAGCACCCTTCCGGGACAGAAAAACACTGAAGCTTTCTTT	CASTLPGQKNTEAFF
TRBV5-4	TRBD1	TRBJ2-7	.	TGTGCCAGCAGCCCAGGGACAGAACTCGAGCAGTACTTC	CASSPGTELEQYF